This TCR beta chain derives from a study of a mutant IDH1 vaccine in newly diagnosed glioma. At the level of the study: There were eight vaccinations for patients, given in weeks 1, 3, 5, 7, 11, 15, 19 and 23.

Described time point: week 23, last vaccination. Every single dose of the vaccine, 300 ug of mutant IDH1 20-mer peptide, came with topical imiquimod. New WHO grade 3 or 4 astrocytomas that were IDH1-mutant and ATRX-lost had been found in donors. Note on this clone: Antigen: not known.

The method was immunoSEQ multiplex PCR; TCRdb's version includes in-frame clones alone and lacks a portion of them. Of about 56,000 clones listed, around 86% are singletons. The CDR3 runs to 15 residues. The germline V gene encodes CDR1 SQVTM and CDR2 ANQGSEA. The sequencing here drew on PBMCs, taken from a glioma patient whose treatment included an IDH1 peptide vaccine. V is TRBV29-1 and J is TRBJ2-5, with 7 bases that match TRBD2. This TCR derives from a middle-aged man with glioma. This CDR3 reads CSVSRGTTPWETQYF. The CDR3 DNA sequence: TGCAGTGTAAGCCGCGGGACTACCCCTTGGGAGACCCAGTACTTC. The whole variable domain, filled in from reference TRBV29-1 and TRBJ2-5, reads SAVISQKPSRDICQRGTSLTIQCQVDSQVTMMFWYRQQPGQSLTLIATANQGSEATYESGFVIDKFPISRPNLTFSTLTVSNMSPEDSSIYLCSVSRGTTPWETQYFGPGTRLLVL.